Here is one T cell receptor beta chain with its context. Its specificity is not known. The PCR ran on 60 Vbeta and 13 Jbeta primers. The protocol was immunoSEQ multiplex PCR, while the TCRdb copy is restricted to in-frame clones and leaves out a portion. The sample lists 140,000 to 150,000 clones, roughly 80% seen once, with about 5% in the top ten. The data were obtained in a study of cytomegalovirus exposure and HLA in healthy donors. Unmatched junction bases numbered 5, after V lost 5 bases and J lost 4 bases. Germline lookup yields CDR1 MNHEY and CDR2 SMNVEV (reference sequence). The CDR3 is made up of 14 amino acids. Study results and limitations: The likely explanation for a cluster of highly shared sequence variants was sequencing artifact. With later analysis, a missense DCLRE1C variant became linked to TCR beta V- and J-gene trimming.

Sample: PBMCs. The clonotype originates from a man aged 35-49 years in good health and CMV-seronegative. This chain joins TRBV27 and TRBJ2-3; 8 bases align to TRBD1. CDR3 amino acids: CASSMQQGADTQYF. For the CDR3, the DNA is TGTGCCAGCAGTATGCAACAGGGGGCAGATACGCAGTATTTT.